These T cell receptor beta chains were read from a single sample in a study of blood T cell repertoires in COVID-19. The table came from immunoSEQ multiplex PCR; TCRdb's copy has only in-frame clones and leaves some out. The sample carries 90,000 to 150,000 clones, approximately 90% recorded once. Sequencing used peripheral blood. The origin of the receptors is a human donor in a cohort sampled during active COVID-19. Both conserved end residues are trimmed from each CDR3.

v_gene	j_gene	CDR3aa
TRBV5-4	TRBJ2-2	ASSFGQGSGELF
TRBV30	TRBJ2-7	ASSGSSYEQY
TRBV9	TRBJ1-1	ASSVGGGGHTEAF
TRBV7-9	TRBJ1-6	ASSLNGDSPLH
TRBV27	TRBJ1-5	ASSEVMNQPQH
TRBV14	TRBJ1-1	ASSLFGLAEAF
TRBV29-1	TRBJ2-2	SGRAGVGGELF
TRBV2	TRBJ1-5	ASTDQPQH
TRBV5-1	TRBJ1-4	ASRDRSEKLF
TRBV7-9	TRBJ1-4	ASSPGQGNEKLF
TRBV19	TRBJ1-4	ASSRDSLQNEKLF
TRBV6-5	TRBJ2-3	ASSYRGGADTQY
TRBV7-2	TRBJ2-3	ASSFLAGPLDTQY
TRBV15	TRBJ1-1	ATSRDYRVNTEAF
TRBV18	TRBJ2-1	ASSTRLAGDENEQF
TRBV9	TRBJ1-6	ASSSDSNYNSPLH
TRBV27	TRBJ2-5	ASSPTGGRRPSKLRGETQY
TRBV4-2	TRBJ2-3	ASSQESTYGTDTQY
TRBV24-1	TRBJ1-5	ATSEGGGFGQPQH
TRBV5-1	TRBJ2-3	ATSGGLVRDTDTQY
TRBV3-1/TRBV3-2	TRBJ1-1	ASSEQGSGTEAF
TRBV7-2	TRBJ2-2	ASSSRTGGTGELF
TRBV25-1	TRBJ1-2	ASSDYWAAGNGYT
TRBV6-5	TRBJ1-6	ASRQDSYNSPLH
TRBV3-1/TRBV3-2	TRBJ1-2	ASSQDGRTLIGYT
TRBV7-2	TRBJ2-3	ASSPFWGGSTDTQY
TRBV3-1/TRBV3-2	TRBJ1-2	ASSQAGIYGYT
TRBV11-2	TRBJ2-2	ASSLVRSAGDRELF
TRBV19	TRBJ1-5	ASRVTGGLNQPQH
TRBV7-6	TRBJ2-3	ASSLQTDTQY
TRBV5-1	TRBJ2-7	ASSPPLPGQGDEQY
TRBV19	TRBJ2-6	ASARGPSGANVLT
TRBV5-1	TRBJ2-5	ASSSQGSQETQY
TRBV10-3	TRBJ2-5	AISAGLAGQGETQY
TRBV7-9	TRBJ2-2	ASSSTGNPNTGELF
TRBV6-5	TRBJ1-1	ASSRDSGGSTEAF
TRBV3-1/TRBV3-2	TRBJ1-1	ASSLTGDQNTEAF
TRBV24-1	TRBJ2-7	ATQDRVTDEQY
TRBV3-1/TRBV3-2	TRBJ1-2	ASSHLTGGDGYT
TRBV23-1	TRBJ2-5	ATWTEKETQY
TRBV7-8	TRBJ2-2	ASSLVLAGGPSTGELF
TRBV29-1	TRBJ2-7	SVVEGQGYEQY
TRBV28	TRBJ1-1	ASSLSGGRVLNTEAF
TRBV7-9	TRBJ2-1	ASSLSLAGGNEQF
TRBV19	TRBJ2-5	ASSMGRQGRETQY
TRBV5-5	TRBJ2-7	ASSSEYEQY
TRBV5-4	TRBJ1-3	ASSLNGVGNTIY
TRBV9	TRBJ1-2	ASSVATGFNAYGYT
TRBV3-1/TRBV3-2	TRBJ2-5	ASSQVDRGETQY
TRBV9	TRBJ2-2	ARSPAGAGLAGLLNTGELF
TRBV6-2/TRBV6-3	TRBJ2-7	ASSYSRASGRYEQY
TRBV3-1/TRBV3-2	TRBJ2-7	ASSQGRSGGISYEQY
TRBV4-1	TRBJ2-3	ASSQGQTGWIDTQY
TRBV2	TRBJ2-7	ASARGESSYEQY
TRBV19	TRBJ2-2	ASSRDRGQGGELF
TRBV9	TRBJ2-1	ASSVVGFNEQF